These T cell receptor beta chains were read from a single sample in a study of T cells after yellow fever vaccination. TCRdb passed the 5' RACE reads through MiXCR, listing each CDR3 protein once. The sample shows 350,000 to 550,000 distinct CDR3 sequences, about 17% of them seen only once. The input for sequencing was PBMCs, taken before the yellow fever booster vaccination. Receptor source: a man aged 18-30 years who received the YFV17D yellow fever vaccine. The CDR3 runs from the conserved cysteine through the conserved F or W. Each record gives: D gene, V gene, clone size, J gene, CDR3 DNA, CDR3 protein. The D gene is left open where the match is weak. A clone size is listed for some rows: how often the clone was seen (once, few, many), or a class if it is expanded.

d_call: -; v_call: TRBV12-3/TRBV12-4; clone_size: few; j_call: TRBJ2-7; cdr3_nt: TGTGCCAGCAGTTTGGGGAGTCCCTCCTACGAGCAGTACTTC; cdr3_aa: CASSLGSPSYEQYF
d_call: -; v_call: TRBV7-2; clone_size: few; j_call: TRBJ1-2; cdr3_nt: TGTGCCAGCAGCTTAGACAGACGGAATGGCTACACCTTC; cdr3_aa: CASSLDRRNGYTF
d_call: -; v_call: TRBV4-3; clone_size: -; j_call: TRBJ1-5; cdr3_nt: TGCGCCAGCAGCCAAGAGAGGCACAGTCAGCCCCAGCATTTT; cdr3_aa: CASSQERHSQPQHF
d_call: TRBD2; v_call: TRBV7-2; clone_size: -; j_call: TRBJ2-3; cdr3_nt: TGTGCCAGCAGCTTAGCGCTAACCCGGGGGGGCGCAGATACGCAGTATTTT; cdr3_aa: CASSLALTRGGADTQYF
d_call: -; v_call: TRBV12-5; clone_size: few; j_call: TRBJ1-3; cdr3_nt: TGTGCACCACCCGCTAAAAAACATAGCTCTGGAAACACCATATATTTT; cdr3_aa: CAPPAKKHSSGNTIYF
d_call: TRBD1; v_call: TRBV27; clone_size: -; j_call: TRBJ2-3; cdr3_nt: TGTGCCAGCAGACCTCGGACAGGGGGTTTTCTGGATACGCAGTATTTT; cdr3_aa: CASRPRTGGFLDTQYF
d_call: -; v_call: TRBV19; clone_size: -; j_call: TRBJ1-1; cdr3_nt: TGTGCCAGTAGTTACAATGACGGGAACACTGAAGCTTTCTTT; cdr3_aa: CASSYNDGNTEAFF
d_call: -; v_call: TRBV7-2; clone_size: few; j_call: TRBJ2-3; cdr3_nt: TGTGCCAGCAGCTCCGGAGGTGGGGGGGGCCCATCTGATACGCAGTATTTT; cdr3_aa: CASSSGGGGGPSDTQYF
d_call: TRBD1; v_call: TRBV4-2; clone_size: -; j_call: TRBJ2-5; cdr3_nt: TGTGCCAGCAGCCGGGACAGGGGAACGGAGACCCAGTACTTC; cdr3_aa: CASSRDRGTETQYF
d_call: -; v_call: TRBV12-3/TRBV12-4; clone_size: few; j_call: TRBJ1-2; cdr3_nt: TGTGCCAGCAGTTTCTCCAACTATGGCTACACCTTC; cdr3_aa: CASSFSNYGYTF
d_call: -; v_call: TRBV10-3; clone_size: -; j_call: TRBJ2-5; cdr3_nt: TGTGCCATCAGAACCGGGGCCTCGGAGACCCAGTACTTC; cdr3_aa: CAIRTGASETQYF
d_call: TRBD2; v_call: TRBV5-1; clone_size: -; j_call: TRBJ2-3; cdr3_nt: TGCGCCAGCAGCTTGGGGCGGGGGGCCCTCACAGATACGCAGTATTTT; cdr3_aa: CASSLGRGALTDTQYF
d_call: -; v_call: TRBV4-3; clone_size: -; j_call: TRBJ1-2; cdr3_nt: TGCGCCAGCAGCCAAGCCTCGGGCCCAGGGGCCTATGGCTACACCTTC; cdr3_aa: CASSQASGPGAYGYTF
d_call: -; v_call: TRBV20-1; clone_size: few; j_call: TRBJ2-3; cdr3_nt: TGCAGTGCTAGTCGGCCGGGGGAGGATACGCAGTATTTT; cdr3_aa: CSASRPGEDTQYF
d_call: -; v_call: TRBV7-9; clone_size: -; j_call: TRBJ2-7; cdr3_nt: TGTGCCAGCAGCTTGGGACGGGGCCTATACGAGCAGTACTTC; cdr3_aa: CASSLGRGLYEQYF
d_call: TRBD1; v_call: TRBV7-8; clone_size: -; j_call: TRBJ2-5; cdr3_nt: TGTGCCAGCAGCACGCGGCCAGGGGGCGAGACCCAGTACTTC; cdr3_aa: CASSTRPGGETQYF
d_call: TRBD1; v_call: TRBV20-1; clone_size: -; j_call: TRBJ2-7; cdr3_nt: TGCAGTGCTAGACCGGGACAGGGAAGGGGGGGCTACGAGCAGTACTTC; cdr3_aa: CSARPGQGRGGYEQYF
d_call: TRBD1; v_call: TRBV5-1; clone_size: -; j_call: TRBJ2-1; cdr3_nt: TGCGCCAGCAGGGTCACAGGGGCGGATGAGCAGTTCTTC; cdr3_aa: CASRVTGADEQFF
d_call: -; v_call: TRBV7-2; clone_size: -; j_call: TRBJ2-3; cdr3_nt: TGTGCCAGCAGCGGCCGGACGGTCACAGATACGCAGTATTTT; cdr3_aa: CASSGRTVTDTQYF
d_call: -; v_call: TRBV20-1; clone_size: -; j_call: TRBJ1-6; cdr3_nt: TGCAGTGTCCATACCGGGACCCAGAATTCACCCCTCCACTTT; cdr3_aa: CSVHTGTQNSPLHF
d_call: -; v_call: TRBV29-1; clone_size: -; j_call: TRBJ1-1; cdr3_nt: TGCAGTGTGAGGTGGAACACTGAAGCTTTCTTT; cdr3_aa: CSVRWNTEAFF
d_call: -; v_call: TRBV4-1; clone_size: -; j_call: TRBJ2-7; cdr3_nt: TGCGCCAGCAGCCAAGAAACCACCCTAGCTGTATACGAGCAGTACTTC; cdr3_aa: CASSQETTLAVYEQYF
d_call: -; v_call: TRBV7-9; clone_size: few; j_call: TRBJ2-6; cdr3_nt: TGTGCCAGCAGCTTAGACCCACGGACAGCCCGCTCTGGGGCCAACGTCCTGACTTTC; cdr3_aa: CASSLDPRTARSGANVLTF
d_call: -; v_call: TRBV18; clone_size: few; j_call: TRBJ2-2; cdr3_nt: TGTGCCAGCCCTTCTACAGAGTCTGGGGAGCTGTTTTTT; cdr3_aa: CASPSTESGELFF
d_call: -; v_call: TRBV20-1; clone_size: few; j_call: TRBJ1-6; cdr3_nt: TGCAGTGCTAGACCCACCCCGAGCGGCTCCTATAATTCACCCCTCCACTTT; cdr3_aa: CSARPTPSGSYNSPLHF
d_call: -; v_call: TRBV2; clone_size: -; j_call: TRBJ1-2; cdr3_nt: TGTGCCAGCAGTGTTAACGCCTTAGAAGGCTACACCTTC; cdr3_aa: CASSVNALEGYTF
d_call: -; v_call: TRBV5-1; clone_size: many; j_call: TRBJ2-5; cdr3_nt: TGCGCCAGCAGCTTGGCAGGGTCCGGAGAGACCCAGTACTTC; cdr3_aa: CASSLAGSGETQYF
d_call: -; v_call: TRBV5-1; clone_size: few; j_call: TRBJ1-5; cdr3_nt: TGCGCCAGCAGCCCTTGGGGCGGACAGAGCAATCAGCCCCAGCATTTT; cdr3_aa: CASSPWGGQSNQPQHF
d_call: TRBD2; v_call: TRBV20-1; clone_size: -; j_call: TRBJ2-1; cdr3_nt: TGCAGCGGGAAAGCGGGGAATGAGCAGTTCTTC; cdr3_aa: CSGKAGNEQFF
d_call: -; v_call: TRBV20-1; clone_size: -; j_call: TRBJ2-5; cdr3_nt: TGCAGTGCATCAGCTGATGTGGAGACCCAGTACTTC; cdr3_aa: CSASADVETQYF
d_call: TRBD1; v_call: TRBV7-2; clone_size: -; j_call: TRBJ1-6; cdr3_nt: TGTGCCAGCAGCTTAGCGAGGACAGGGGACAGTCCACCCCTCCACTTT; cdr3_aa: CASSLARTGDSPPLHF
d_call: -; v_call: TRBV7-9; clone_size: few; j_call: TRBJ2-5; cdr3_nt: TGTGCCAGCAGCTTGGTACAACCAGAGACCCAGTACTTC; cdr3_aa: CASSLVQPETQYF
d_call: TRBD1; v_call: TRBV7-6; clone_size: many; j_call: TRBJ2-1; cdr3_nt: TGTGCCAGCAGCTTCGGACAGGGCTCCTACAATGAGCAGTTCTTC; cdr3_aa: CASSFGQGSYNEQFF
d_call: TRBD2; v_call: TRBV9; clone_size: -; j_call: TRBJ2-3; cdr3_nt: TGTGCCAGCAGGGCTACTAGCGGAAGCACAGATACGCAGTATTTT; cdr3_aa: CASRATSGSTDTQYF
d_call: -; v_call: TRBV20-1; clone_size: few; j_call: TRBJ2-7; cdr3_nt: TGCAGTGCCCCGGCCCCAGGGTCCTACGAGCAGTACTTC; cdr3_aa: CSAPAPGSYEQYF
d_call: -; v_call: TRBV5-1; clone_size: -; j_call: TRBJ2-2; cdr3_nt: TGCGCCAGCAGCTGGGACGGAACCGGGGAGCTGTTTTTT; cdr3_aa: CASSWDGTGELFF
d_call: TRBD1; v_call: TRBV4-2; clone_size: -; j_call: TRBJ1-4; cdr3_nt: TGTGCCAGCAGCCAAGATGACAGGGTCCTCGAAAAACTGTTTTTT; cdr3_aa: CASSQDDRVLEKLFF
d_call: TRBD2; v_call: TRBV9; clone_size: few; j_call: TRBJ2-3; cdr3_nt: TGTGCCAGCAGCCCCCAGATCAGCGGGGTATACACAGATACGCAGTATTTT; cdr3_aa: CASSPQISGVYTDTQYF
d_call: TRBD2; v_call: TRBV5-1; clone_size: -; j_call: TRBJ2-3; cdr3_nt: TGCGCCAGCAGCCTCTACAGTAGCGGGGGGGTAGATACGCAGTATTTT; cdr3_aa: CASSLYSSGGVDTQYF
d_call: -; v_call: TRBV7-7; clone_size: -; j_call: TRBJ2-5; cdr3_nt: TGTGCTAGCAGCTATGACGACAATCTGGTGCGCCAGTACTTC; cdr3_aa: CASSYDDNLVRQYF
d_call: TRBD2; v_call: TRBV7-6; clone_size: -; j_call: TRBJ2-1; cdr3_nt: TGTGCCAGCAGCTTTAGCGGGGGGATCAATGAGCAGTTCTTC; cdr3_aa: CASSFSGGINEQFF
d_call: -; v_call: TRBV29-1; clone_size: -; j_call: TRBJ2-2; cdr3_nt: TGCAGCGCTCAAACACAGAACACCGGGGAGCTGTTTTTT; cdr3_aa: CSAQTQNTGELFF
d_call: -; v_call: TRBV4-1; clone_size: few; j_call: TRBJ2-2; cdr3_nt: TGCGCCAGCACTGTGAGGTTGTGGGCCGGGGAGCTGTTTTTT; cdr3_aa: CASTVRLWAGELFF
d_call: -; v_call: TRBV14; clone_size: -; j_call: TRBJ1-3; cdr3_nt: TGTGCCAGCAGCATTCAGGGCTCTGGAAACACCATATATTTT; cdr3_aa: CASSIQGSGNTIYF
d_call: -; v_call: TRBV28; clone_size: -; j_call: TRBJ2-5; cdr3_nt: TGTGCCAGCAGTTTAAACCCCTCAGGGACCCAGTACTTC; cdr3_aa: CASSLNPSGTQYF
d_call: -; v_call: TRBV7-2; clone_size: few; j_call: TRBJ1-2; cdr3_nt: TGTGCCAGCAGCTTCTCGGAATATGGCTACACCTTC; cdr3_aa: CASSFSEYGYTF